This is a list of T cell receptor beta chains from one sample in a study of vaccination effects on CD4 cells after COVID-19. The antigens of these receptors remain unknown. Sequencing used immunoSEQ multiplex PCR; TCRdb keeps in-frame clones, though not all of them. The sample holds under 13,000 clones; 74% are singletons and the top ten take roughly a quarter. Sequences were derived from CD4+ T cells from PBMCs cultured with HCoV-229E spike peptides, sampled before COVID-19 vaccination. These receptors came from a human donor who received a COVID-19 vaccine. CDR3s include the opening cysteine and the closing phenylalanine or tryptophan. D genes are given only for firm matches.

TRBJ2-7 TRBD2 TRBV6-6 CATSQSGGISYEQYF
TRBJ1-4 - TRBV15 CATSSRANEKLFF
TRBJ2-1 TRBD1 TRBV7-2 CASSPRDRLTYNEQFF
TRBJ1-1 - TRBV4-1 CASSRDSYMNTEAFF
TRBJ1-2 - TRBV7-2 CASSSSGLGYTF
TRBJ1-1 - TRBV28 CASSFRRLFEAFF
TRBJ1-4 - TRBV30 CAWSSGLIFGRTNEKLFF
TRBJ2-3 TRBD2 TRBV7-2 CASSQGLAASTDTQYF
TRBJ2-2 - TRBV3-1/TRBV3-2 CASSQGTHYTGELFF
TRBJ1-2 - TRBV5-6 CASSLGGRDAF
TRBJ2-2 TRBD1 TRBV6-1 CASSEAGTGGGELFF
TRBJ2-1 - TRBV3-1/TRBV3-2 CASSQGHNEQFF
TRBJ2-5 TRBD1 TRBV11-3 CASSLGQGRQETQYF
TRBJ2-7 - TRBV25-1 CASSESPYEQYF
TRBJ1-2 TRBD1 TRBV6-4 CASSEAAGGPRGYTF
TRBJ2-7 TRBD2 TRBV10-3 CAISASSGETYEQYF
TRBJ1-4 - TRBV7-9 CASSSRQSTNEKLFF
TRBJ1-6 TRBD1 TRBV6-1 CASSEAMGQSSPLHF
TRBJ1-2 TRBD1 TRBV6-5 CASRVGQGADYGYTF
TRBJ2-3 TRBD2 TRBV6-1 CASSEERTSGLTDTQYF
TRBJ1-4 TRBD1 TRBV5-1 CASSNGQGRTNEKLFF
TRBJ1-1 - TRBV28 CASTYSTAEAFF
TRBJ2-5 TRBD1 TRBV12-3/TRBV12-4 CASGTGPEETQYF
TRBJ1-2 TRBD1 TRBV7-9 CASSSGQGWYGYTF
TRBJ2-1 - TRBV10-3 CAISTGNNEQFF
TRBJ2-2 TRBD2 TRBV5-1 CASSKAGDSGELFF
TRBJ2-7 TRBD1 TRBV4-2 CASSQYPRTGISYEQYF
TRBJ2-5 - TRBV6-2/TRBV6-3 CASSLTRSRETQYF
TRBJ1-5 - TRBV3-1/TRBV3-2 CASSQGGQDSPEPQHF
TRBJ2-5 - TRBV11-2 CASSLSRGWGTQYF
TRBJ1-1 - TRBV6-2/TRBV6-3 CASSYSGGTEAFF
TRBJ1-1 TRBD1 TRBV18 CASSMPGQIKNTEAFF
TRBJ2-1 TRBD2 TRBV5-6 CASSLGLAGFNEQFF
TRBJ2-5 TRBD1 TRBV4-3 CASSRDRGQETQYF
TRBJ2-7 TRBD2 TRBV28 CASSYPSGKGQYF
TRBJ1-1 - TRBV7-9 CASSRNPGRPMNTEAFF
TRBJ2-3 - TRBV3-1/TRBV3-2 CASSQVQDTQYF
TRBJ1-2 TRBD1 TRBV7-2 CASSLEAGGYGYTF
TRBJ1-5 - TRBV27 CASSKGTASNQPQHF
TRBJ1-2 TRBD1 TRBV19 CASRDRVKRDGYTF
TRBJ1-6 - TRBV30 CAWSVLRTDPGNSPLHF
TRBJ2-7 - TRBV18 CASSPRTPPSYEQYF
TRBJ1-1 TRBD1 TRBV7-6 CASSLFEQGARWEDTEAFF
TRBJ1-5 TRBD1 TRBV7-9 CASSTRGGQGDPAPQHF
TRBJ2-7 TRBD2 TRBV3-1/TRBV3-2 CASSHRRGTSGTPYEQYF
TRBJ2-7 - TRBV7-3 CASSLTAGAGEQYF
TRBJ2-2 TRBD1 TRBV5-1 CASSPDRARNTGELFF
TRBJ1-1 - TRBV18 CASSPGRLTEAFF
TRBJ2-7 TRBD2 TRBV5-4 CASSLGAGGPTYEQYF
TRBJ2-7 - TRBV18 CASSTGAQTYEQYF
TRBJ1-2 TRBD1 TRBV5-1 CASSLDTTGGRYGYTF
TRBJ1-1 - TRBV28 CASSGGREAFF
TRBJ2-2 - TRBV3-1/TRBV3-2 CASSQVGLLRPTSGTGELFF
TRBJ2-1 - TRBV5-1 CASSLALGSSGDYNEQFF
TRBJ2-7 TRBD1 TRBV6-2/TRBV6-3 CASSYSRDRGPGYEQYF